A single sample gave rise to the 15 T cell receptor beta chains below, sequenced in a study of vaccination and CD4 T cells after COVID-19. As to time point: late sampling 161 to 241 days after vaccination in a few convalescent patients. This sample's treatment: roughly 11-day PBMC culture with coronavirus spike peptide pools or control peptides (ViraFEST assay). Their cognate antigens are unknown. With the Oncomine TCR Beta short-read assay, DNA from cultured CD4+ T cells was sequenced. TCRdb passed the PCR reads through MiXCR, listing each CDR3 protein once. The table has tens of thousands of distinct CDR3 sequences, around a third seen once. The source material was CD4+ T cells from blood, cultured in vitro, sampled about 7 months after SARS-CoV-2 vaccination. The receptors here all came from a human donor who had recovered from COVID-19.

V gene TRBV20-1 combines with J gene TRBJ2-3; the match to TRBD2 covers 9 bases. The V segment lost 1 base and the J segment 4 bases; nucleotides outside the gene matches: 6. This CDR3 region has 15 residues. Per germline, CDR1 DFQATT and CDR2 SNEGSKA (reference sequence). CDR3 nucleotide sequence: TGCAGTGCTAGAGTGGCTAGCGGGGTTTCAGATACGCAGTATTTT. As protein: CSARVASGVSDTQYF.

The chain employs TRBV11-3 and TRBJ1-1; D remains ambiguous. The CDR3 runs 11 residues. Germline CDR1 and CDR2: SGHNT and YENEEA. V lost 5 bases to trimming and J lost 11 bases, with 12 bases between them. The CDR3: CASSRAYLAFF. CDR3 DNA: TGTGCCAGCAGCCGAGCGTATTTGGCTTTCTTT. Full variable domain (remainder filled in from reference TRBV11-3 and TRBJ1-1): EAGVVQSPRYKIIEKKQPVAFWCNPISGHNTLYWYLQNLGQGPELLIRYENEEAVDDSQLPKDRFSAERLKGVDSTLKIQPAELGDSAVYLCASSRAYLAFFGQGTRLTVV.

This clonotype was seen only a few times. The gene calls are TRBV7-6 and TRBJ2-7, with TRBD2 matching over 10 bases. CDR3 length equals 15 residues. J was trimmed by 0 bases and V by 5 bases; bases with no gene match: 4. CDR1 is SGHVS, CDR2 FNYEAQ, per germline. CDR3 loop: CASSPRLAGSYEQYF. Here the CDR3 DNA reads TGTGCCAGCAGCCCCCGACTAGCGGGCTCCTACGAGCAGTACTTC.

The chain couples TRBV5-6 to TRBJ1-5; maybe TRBD1 (6 bases). CDR3 length equals 14 residues. Trimming pared 0 bases from V and 7 bases from J, leaving 11 bases between. The germline gives CDR1 SGHDT, CDR2 YYEEEE. This CDR3 reads CASSLGPGEQPQHF. The CDR3 DNA reads TGTGCCAGCAGCTTGGGACCAGGGGAGCAGCCCCAGCATTTT.

This clonotype was counted between two and nine times. J is TRBJ2-7 and V is TRBV7-2, with TRBD1 matching over 11 bases. V trimming: 1 base; J trimming: 3 bases; junction bases outside the gene matches: 5. Germline-derived CDR1 and CDR2 are SGHTA and FQGNSA. The CDR3 spans 16 residues. The CDR3 here is CASSLVLDRGLYEQYF. In DNA form, the CDR3 reads TGTGCCAGCAGCTTAGTGCTGGACAGGGGGCTCTACGAGCAGTACTTC. The variable domain in full, with the rest retrieved from reference TRBV7-2 and TRBJ2-7, is GAGVSQSPSNKVTEKGKDVELRCDPISGHTALYWYRQSLGQGLEFLIYFQGNSAPDKSGLPSDRFSAERTGGSVSTLTIQRTQQEDSAVYLCASSLVLDRGLYEQYFGPGTRLTVT.

Only a few counts were recorded for this clonotype. The chain is built from TRBV20-1 and TRBJ2-1; 8 bases line up with TRBD2. This CDR3 has 14 residues. Germline CDR1 DFQATT, CDR2 SNEGSKA (reference sequence). Trimming at V came to 4 bases and at J to 8 bases, leaving 10 bases not matched to a gene. The CDR3 reads CSAIPGGPGDEQFF. The CDR3, as DNA: TGCAGTGCTATACCGGGGGGGCCCGGGGATGAGCAGTTCTTC.

Regarding this clonotype: Germline and junction disagree at one end, which may indicate a read error. The chain employs TRBV5-1 and TRBJ2-5, with 8 bases aligning to TRBD2. Germline V gene sequence: CDR1 SGHRS, CDR2 YFSETQ. CDR3 size: 14 residues. CDR3 protein: CASSLLAVQEIQYF. Written as DNA, the CDR3 is TGCGCCAGCAGCTTACTAGCGGTGCAAGAGATCCAGTACTTC.

This clonotype has a handful of counts. This chain connects TRBV7-3 to TRBJ1-5; the D gene is possibly TRBD1 (6 bases). CDR3 length: 14 amino acids. Trimming took off 2 bases at V and 5 bases at J, with 10 bases between the two ends. Germline V gene sequence: CDR1 SGHTA, CDR2 FQGTGA. CDR3 DNA: TGTGCCAGCAGCTTACACGCAGGGGATCAGCCCCAGCATTTT. Its translation: CASSLHAGDQPQHF.

The sample holds a few counts of this clonotype. This chain joins TRBV20-1 and TRBJ1-2, with D unclear. V was cut by 4 bases and J by 4 bases, with 7 bases left in between. The CDR3 spans 11 residues. Germline loops: CDR1 DFQATT, CDR2 SNEGSKA (reference sequence). The CDR3 nucleotides are TGCAGTGCTACCCACAGCTATGGCTACACCTTC. Its translation: CSATHSYGYTF.

The chain employs TRBV29-1 and TRBJ2-7; the D gene is possibly TRBD1 (7 bases). Trimming took off 5 bases at V and 4 bases at J, with 15 bases between the two ends. The CDR3 runs to 13 residues. Looked up from germline, CDR1 is SQVTM and CDR2 is ANQGSEA. Here the CDR3 reads CSVRETGNYEQYF. CDR3 DNA: TGCAGCGTTCGGGAGACAGGGAATTACGAGCAGTACTTC.

The chain carries TRBV6-1 and TRBJ2-7; TRBD2 is a possible D gene (6 bases). The V end was cut by 0 bases, the J end by 6 bases, with 12 bases between. The CDR3 runs to 14 residues. Germline CDR1 and CDR2: MNHNS and SASEGT. CDR3 sequence reads: CASSEATIAAEQYF. The DNA for the CDR3 is TGTGCCAGCAGTGAAGCGACCATAGCGGCCGAGCAGTACTTC.

The rearrangement links TRBV2 to TRBJ2-7, with 8 bases matching TRBD1. Losses at the gene ends were 6 bases for V and 4 bases for J; bases not matched to a gene: 8. The CDR3 covers 14 residues. The germline CDR1 and CDR2 sequences are SNHLY and FYNNEI. The CDR3 nucleotides read TGTGCCAGCAGGCAGGGGGCGATTATGTACGAGCAGTACTTC. It translates to CASRQGAIMYEQYF.

The sample holds many counts of this clonotype. The V and J genes are TRBV10-3 and TRBJ2-1, with 11 bases aligning to TRBD2. Per germline, CDR1 ENHRY and CDR2 SYGVKD. Germline trimming cut 4 bases from V and 8 bases from J; bases unmatched to any gene: 7. The CDR3 runs to 15 residues. This CDR3 reads CAISGIAGGFHEQFF. The DNA of the CDR3 is TGTGCCATCAGTGGGATAGCGGGAGGGTTCCATGAGCAGTTCTTC.

This clonotype was found a few times. The V call is TRBV2, the J call TRBJ1-1, with TRBD1 matching 9 bases. Germline lookup yields CDR1 SNHLY and CDR2 FYNNEI. V was pared by 7 bases and J by 0 bases, with 0 bases of the junction left unmatched. CDR3 length: 13 residues. CDR3 sequence (DNA): TGTGCCAGCAACAGGGGGCTGAACACTGAAGCTTTCTTT. It encodes CASNRGLNTEAFF.

This clonotype was counted a few times. This chain joins TRBV7-8 and TRBJ1-1; D possibly corresponds to TRBD1 (5 bases). V lost 6 bases to trimming and J lost 1 base, with 18 bases between them. CDR1 SGHVS and CDR2 FQNEAQ come from the germline V gene. The CDR3 runs 16 residues. DNA of the CDR3: TGTGCCAGCAGTCAGGGTCGGATACTTAGGAACACTGAAGCTTTCTTT. Protein: CASSQGRILRNTEAFF.